Presented here are 18 T cell receptor beta chains from one specimen sequenced in a study of cytotoxic CD8 clonotypes in ibrutinib-treated CLL. TCRdb's table, derived via immunoSEQ multiplex PCR, lists solely in-frame clones and lacks some. Of just over 200,000 clones in the sample, approximately 75% were seen once. The specimen comprised PBMCs, sampled after 12 months of ibrutinib treatment. These TCRs come from a human donor with chronic lymphocytic leukemia.

This chain joins TRBV19 and TRBJ1-2; TRBD1 matches 7 bases. Germline loops: CDR1 LNHDA, CDR2 SQIVND (reference sequence). The length of the CDR3 is 15 residues. The ends lost 4 bases at V and 2 bases at J; junction bases unmatched: 7. The CDR3 DNA reads as TGTGCCAGTAGTAATCAGGGGGGACAGAACTATGGCTACACCTTC. Translated: CASSNQGGQNYGYTF.

Here the CDR3 reads CASSVAGGSSYEQYF. The CDR3 DNA follows: TGTGCCAGCAGCGTAGCAGGGGGTAGCTCCTACGAGCAGTACTTC. The V and J genes are TRBV9 and TRBJ2-7; 7 nucleotides line up with TRBD1. The CDR3 is made up of 15 amino acids. Losses at the gene ends were 0 bases for V and 0 bases for J; bases not matched to a gene: 3. In germline, CDR1 is SGDLS, CDR2 YYNGEE.

This clone showed up just once. The chain is built from TRBV2 and TRBJ2-7; 9 bases map to TRBD1. There are 14 residues in the CDR3. Germline lookup yields CDR1 SNHLY and CDR2 FYNNEI. V gave up 6 bases and J gave up 3 bases; unmatched junction bases: 6. The CDR3 DNA reads as TGTGCCAGCAGCCCGACAGGGGGTATCTACGAGCAGTACTTC. It codes for CASSPTGGIYEQYF.

This sequence joins TRBV27 and TRBJ1-1; D remains ambiguous. This CDR3 has 17 residues. V lost 7 bases and J 0 bases, leaving 21 bases between the germline ends. Germline CDR1 is MNHEY and CDR2 is SMNVEV (reference sequence). The CDR3 bases are TGTGCCAGCACCCCTCGTAGGGCAGGCGGCCTGAACACTGAAGCTTTCTTT. This encodes CASTPRRAGGLNTEAFF.

As for this clone: The sample has other DNA sequences that encode this CDR3 too. The CDR3 sequence: CASSLVLAGSTDTQYF. CDR3 sequence (DNA): TGCGCCAGCAGCTTGGTCCTAGCGGGGAGCACAGATACGCAGTATTTT. V is TRBV5-1 and J is TRBJ2-3; TRBD2 matches at 9 bases. CDR1 is SGHRS and CDR2 is YFSETQ in the germline V gene. The junction had 2 bases not matched to a gene; V was cut back by 0 bases and J by 0 bases. The CDR3 has 16 residues.

This clone was found a few times. This chain connects TRBV2 to TRBJ2-5, with 8 positions matching TRBD2. This CDR3 has 14 residues. In germline, CDR1 is SNHLY, CDR2 FYNNEI. The junction had 11 bases not matched to a gene; V was cut back by 7 bases and J by 7 bases. The CDR3 protein is CASTQGTRSGTQYF. In DNA, the CDR3 is TGTGCCAGCACCCAAGGGACTAGATCGGGGACCCAGTACTTC.

The chain uses TRBV5-4 and TRBJ2-1, with TRBD1 as a possible D gene (5 bases). Germline loops: CDR1 SGHNT, CDR2 YYREEE (reference sequence). The CDR3 runs 12 residues. V lost 4 bases, J lost 7 bases, and 9 bases lay in between. The CDR3: CASSSDRNEQFF. In DNA, the CDR3 is TGTGCCAGCAGCAGCGACAGAAATGAGCAGTTCTTC.

Comments on this clone: The same CDR3 also results from other DNA sequences found in this sample. J is TRBJ2-1 and V is TRBV5-1; D call uncertain. The germline V and J ends were trimmed by 0 bases and 4 bases, with 5 bases remaining between them. Germline V CDR1 and CDR2: SGHRS, YFSETQ. The CDR3 runs to 13 residues. The DNA of the CDR3 is TGCGCCAGCAGCTTGGATCTATACAATGAGCAGTTCTTC. It encodes CASSLDLYNEQFF.

This sequence joins TRBV7-9 and TRBJ1-5, with no clear D. V was clipped by 5 bases and J by 2 bases, with 10 bases between them. Germline V gives CDR1 SEHNR, CDR2 FQNEAQ (reference sequence). The CDR3 sequence is 14 residues long. As DNA, the CDR3 is TGTGCCAGCAGCCGAGGTCAGGGCAATCAGCCCCAGCATTTT. Translation: CASSRGQGNQPQHF.

This clone was picked up a small number of times. The genes are TRBV5-1 and TRBJ2-1, with 12 bases identical to TRBD2. CDR1 is SGHRS, CDR2 YFSETQ, per germline. V gave up 3 bases and J gave up 7 bases; unmatched junction bases: 8. This CDR3 is 16 amino acids long. For the CDR3, the DNA is TGCGCCAGCAGCTGGGGCGGACTAGCGGGAACAAATGAGCAGTTCTTC. This sequence encodes CASSWGGLAGTNEQFF.

V gene TRBV21-1 combines with J gene TRBJ1-2. TRBV21-1 is classified as a pseudogene. This CDR3 has 10 amino acids. The CDR3 DNA is TGTGCCAGCAGCAAGTATGGCTACACCTTC. Protein product: CASSKYGYTF.

The chain employs TRBV11-3 and TRBJ2-3; D is unclear. The CDR3 is 11 amino acids. Germline V gene lookup returns CDR1 SGHNT and CDR2 YENEEA. The V end lost 5 bases, the J end lost 6 bases, and 6 bases lay between the germline ends. The CDR3 region has the DNA TGTGCCAGCAGCCTCCCCGATACGCAGTATTTT. Translating it yields CASSLPDTQYF.

This clone was counted a few times. The rearrangement joins TRBV5-4 to TRBJ2-7, with 10 bases aligning to TRBD1. This CDR3 region has 14 residues. CDR1 and CDR2 from the germline V gene are SGHNT and YYREEE (reference sequence). V was clipped by 2 bases and J by 2 bases; unmatched bases: 1. The CDR3 here is CASSFGTGAYEQYF. CDR3 nucleotides: TGTGCCAGCAGCTTTGGGACAGGGGCCTACGAGCAGTACTTC.

The rearrangement joins TRBV7-6 to TRBJ1-1; unclear D gene. V shed 2 bases and J shed 2 bases, with 9 bases lying between them. The CDR3 extends over 14 amino acids. Germline loops: CDR1 SGHVS, CDR2 FNYEAQ. This chain's CDR3 is CASSLISTNTEAFF. The CDR3 bases are TGTGCCAGCAGCTTAATTTCCACTAACACTGAAGCTTTCTTT.

The count of this clone is one. V is TRBV6-6 and J is TRBJ2-7, with 13 nucleotides matching TRBD2. With V trimmed by 6 bases and J by 5 bases, 7 bases remained unmatched. This CDR3 region has 15 residues. Germline CDR1 is MNHNY and CDR2 is SVGAGI (reference sequence). In nucleotides, the CDR3 is TGTGCCAGCAGCCCGGGACTAGCGGGATCCCACGAGCAGTACTTC. Translation gives CASSPGLAGSHEQYF.

This clone was detected only a few times. This rearrangement joins TRBV11-3 to TRBJ2-3; TRBD1 matches 8 bases. CDR3 size: 14 residues. J gave up 1 base and V 4 bases, and 1 base lay outside the gene matches. CDR1 SGHNT and CDR2 YENEEA come from the germline V gene. Here the CDR3 DNA reads TGTGCCAGCAGCTCGGGACAGGGCACAGATACGCAGTATTTT. Translated: CASSSGQGTDTQYF.

The V gene is TRBV19, the J gene TRBJ2-7, with a weak D call TRBD1 (5 bases). There are 13 residues in the CDR3. Germline V gene sequence: CDR1 LNHDA, CDR2 SQIVND (reference sequence). The V end lost 7 bases, the J end lost 7 bases, and 17 bases lay between the germline ends. CDR3 sequence: CASNSPPQGEQYF. For the CDR3, the DNA is TGTGCCAGTAATTCCCCGCCGCAGGGAGAGCAGTACTTC.

V usage is TRBV19 and J usage is TRBJ2-7; a weak D match, TRBD1 (6 bases). V shed 3 bases and J shed 3 bases, with 12 bases lying between them. Germline-derived CDR1 and CDR2 are LNHDA and SQIVND (reference sequence). The CDR3 runs 14 residues. The CDR3 DNA is TGTGCCAGTAGTATTGGGGGCAGGGGCTACGAGCAGTACTTC. Its protein product is CASSIGGRGYEQYF.